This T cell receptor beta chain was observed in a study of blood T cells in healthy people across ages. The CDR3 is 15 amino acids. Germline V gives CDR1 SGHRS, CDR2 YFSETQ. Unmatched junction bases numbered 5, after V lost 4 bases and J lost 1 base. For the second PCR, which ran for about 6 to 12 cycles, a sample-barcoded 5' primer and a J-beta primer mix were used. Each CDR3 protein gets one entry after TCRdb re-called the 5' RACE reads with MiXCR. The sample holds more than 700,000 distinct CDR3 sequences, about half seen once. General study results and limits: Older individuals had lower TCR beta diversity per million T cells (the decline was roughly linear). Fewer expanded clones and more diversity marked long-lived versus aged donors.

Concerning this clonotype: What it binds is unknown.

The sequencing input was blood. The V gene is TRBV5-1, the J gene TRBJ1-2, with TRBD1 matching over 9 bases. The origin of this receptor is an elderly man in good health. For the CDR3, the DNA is TGCGCCAGCAGCCCCGGGACAGGGCTTAACTATGGCTACACCTTC. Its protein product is CASSPGTGLNYGYTF.